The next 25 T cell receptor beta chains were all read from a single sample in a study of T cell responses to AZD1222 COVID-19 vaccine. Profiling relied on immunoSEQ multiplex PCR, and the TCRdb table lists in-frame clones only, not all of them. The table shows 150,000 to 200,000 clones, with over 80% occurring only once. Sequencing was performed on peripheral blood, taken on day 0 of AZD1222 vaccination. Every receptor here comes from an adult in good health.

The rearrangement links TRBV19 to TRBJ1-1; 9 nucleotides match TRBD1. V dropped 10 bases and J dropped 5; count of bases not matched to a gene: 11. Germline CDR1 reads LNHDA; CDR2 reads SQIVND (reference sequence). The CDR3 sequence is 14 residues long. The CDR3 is CATRTGEMRTEAFF. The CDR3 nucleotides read TGTGCCACTAGGACAGGGGAAATGAGAACTGAAGCTTTCTTT.

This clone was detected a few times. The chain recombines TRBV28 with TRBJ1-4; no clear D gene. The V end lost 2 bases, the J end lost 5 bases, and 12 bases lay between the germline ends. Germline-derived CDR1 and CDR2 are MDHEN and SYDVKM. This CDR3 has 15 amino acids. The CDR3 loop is CASSLPSEPNEKLFF. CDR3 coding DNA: TGTGCCAGCAGTTTACCCTCAGAACCCAATGAAAAACTGTTTTTT.

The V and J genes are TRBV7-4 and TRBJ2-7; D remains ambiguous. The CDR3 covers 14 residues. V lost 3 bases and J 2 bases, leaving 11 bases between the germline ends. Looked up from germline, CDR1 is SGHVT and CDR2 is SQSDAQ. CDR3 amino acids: CASSFPPEAYEQYF. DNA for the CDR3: TGTGCCAGCAGCTTCCCTCCCGAAGCCTACGAGCAGTACTTC.

CDR3 nucleotide sequence: TGTGCCAGTAGTATTACCGGGTGGGAGAACACTGAAGCTTTCTTT. Translation: CASSITGWENTEAFF. This rearrangement joins TRBV19 to TRBJ1-1, with D hard to call. The CDR3 is 15 amino acids. Deletions cut 3 bases from V and 1 base from J, with 12 bases between. Germline lookup yields CDR1 LNHDA and CDR2 SQIVND (reference sequence).

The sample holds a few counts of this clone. The CDR3 loop reads CASSDRDYGYTF. As DNA, the CDR3 is TGTGCCAGCAGCGACAGGGACTATGGCTACACCTTC. The chain uses TRBV12-3 or TRBV12-4 and TRBJ1-2; 7 positions match TRBD1. This CDR3 contains 12 residues. V trimming: 6 bases; J trimming: 3 bases; junction bases outside the gene matches: 1.

This CDR3 reads CASSLYGGVDTEAFF. CDR3 nucleotide sequence: TGTGCCAGCAGTTTATACGGGGGGGTAGACACTGAAGCTTTCTTT. The chain is built from TRBV27 and TRBJ1-1, with D possibly being TRBD1 (5 bases). V lost 1 base to trimming and J lost 3 bases, with 12 bases between them. The CDR3 totals 15 residues. Germline CDR1 MNHEY, CDR2 SMNVEV (reference sequence).

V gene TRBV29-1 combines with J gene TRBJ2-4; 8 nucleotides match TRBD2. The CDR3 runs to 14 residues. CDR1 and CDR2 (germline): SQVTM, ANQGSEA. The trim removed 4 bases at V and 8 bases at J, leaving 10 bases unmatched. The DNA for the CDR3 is TGCAGCGTTGTACTAGCGGTGTCGCGGTACATTCAGTACTTC. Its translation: CSVVLAVSRYIQYF.

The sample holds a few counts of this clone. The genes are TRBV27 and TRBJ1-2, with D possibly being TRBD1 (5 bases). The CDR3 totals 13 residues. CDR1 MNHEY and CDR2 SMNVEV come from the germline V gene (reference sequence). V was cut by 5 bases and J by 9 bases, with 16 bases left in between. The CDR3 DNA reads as TGTGCCAGCAGTACCACCGGGGGGTATCGCTACACCTTC. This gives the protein CASSTTGGYRYTF.

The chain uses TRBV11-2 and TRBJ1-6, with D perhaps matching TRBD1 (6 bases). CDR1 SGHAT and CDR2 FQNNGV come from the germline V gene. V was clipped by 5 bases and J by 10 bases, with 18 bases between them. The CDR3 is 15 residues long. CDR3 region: CASSVGTTRKSPLHF. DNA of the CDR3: TGTGCCAGCAGCGTTGGGACAACCCGGAAATCACCCCTCCACTTT.

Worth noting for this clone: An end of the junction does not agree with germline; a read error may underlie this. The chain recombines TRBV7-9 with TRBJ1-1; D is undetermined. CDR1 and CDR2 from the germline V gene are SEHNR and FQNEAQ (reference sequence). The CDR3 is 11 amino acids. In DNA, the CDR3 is TGTGCCAGCAGTTTGAAGACTGAAGCTTTCTTT. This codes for CASSLKTEAFF.

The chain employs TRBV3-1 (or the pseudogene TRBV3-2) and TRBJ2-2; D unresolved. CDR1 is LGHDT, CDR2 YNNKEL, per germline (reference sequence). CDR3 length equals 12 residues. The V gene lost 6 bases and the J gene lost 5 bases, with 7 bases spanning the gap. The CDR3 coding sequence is TGTGCCAGCAGTCCTAGGACCGGGGAGCTGTTTTTT. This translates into CASSPRTGELFF.

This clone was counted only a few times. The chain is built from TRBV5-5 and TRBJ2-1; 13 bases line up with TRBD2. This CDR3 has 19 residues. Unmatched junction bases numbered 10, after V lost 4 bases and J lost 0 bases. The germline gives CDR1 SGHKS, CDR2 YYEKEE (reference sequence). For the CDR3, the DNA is TGTGCCAGCAGCATACTAGCGGGGGGGAGGTTAATCTCCTACAATGAGCAGTTCTTC. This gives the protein CASSILAGGRLISYNEQFF.

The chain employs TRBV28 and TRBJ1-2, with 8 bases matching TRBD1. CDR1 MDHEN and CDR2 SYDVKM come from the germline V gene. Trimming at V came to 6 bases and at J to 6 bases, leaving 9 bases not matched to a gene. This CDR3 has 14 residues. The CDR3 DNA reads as TGTGCCAGCAGCACCACTGGACAGGGCGATGGCTACACCTTC. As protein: CASSTTGQGDGYTF.

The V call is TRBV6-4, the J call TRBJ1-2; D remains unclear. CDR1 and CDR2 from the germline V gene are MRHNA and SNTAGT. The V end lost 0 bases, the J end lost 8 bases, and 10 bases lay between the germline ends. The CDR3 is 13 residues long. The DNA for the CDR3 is TGTGCCAGCAGTGACTCTGGGGTCCGAGGCTACACCTTC. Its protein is CASSDSGVRGYTF.

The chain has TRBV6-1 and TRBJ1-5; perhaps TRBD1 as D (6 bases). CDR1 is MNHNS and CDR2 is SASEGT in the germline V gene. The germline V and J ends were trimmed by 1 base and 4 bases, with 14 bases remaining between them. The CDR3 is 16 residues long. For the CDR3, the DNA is TGTGCCAGCAGTGAAGGATATACAGGGTTTAATCAGCCCCAGCATTTT. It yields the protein CASSEGYTGFNQPQHF.

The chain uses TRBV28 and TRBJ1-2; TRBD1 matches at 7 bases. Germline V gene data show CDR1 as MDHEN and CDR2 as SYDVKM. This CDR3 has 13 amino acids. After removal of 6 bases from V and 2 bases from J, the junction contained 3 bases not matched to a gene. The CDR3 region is CASSRGQNYGYTF. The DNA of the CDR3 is TGTGCCAGCAGCCGGGGACAGAACTATGGCTACACCTTC.

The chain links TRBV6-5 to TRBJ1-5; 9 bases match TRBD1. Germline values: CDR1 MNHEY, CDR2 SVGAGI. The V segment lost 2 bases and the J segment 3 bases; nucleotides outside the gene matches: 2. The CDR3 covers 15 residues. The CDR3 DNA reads TGTGCCAGCAGTTACGGACAGGGGTTCAATCAGCCCCAGCATTTT. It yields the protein CASSYGQGFNQPQHF.

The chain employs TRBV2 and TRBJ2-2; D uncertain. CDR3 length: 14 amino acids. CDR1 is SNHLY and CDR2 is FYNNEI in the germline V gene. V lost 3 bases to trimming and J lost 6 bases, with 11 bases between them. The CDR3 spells CASSDVLRSGELFF. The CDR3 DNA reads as TGTGCCAGCAGTGACGTTTTGAGGTCCGGGGAGCTGTTTTTT.

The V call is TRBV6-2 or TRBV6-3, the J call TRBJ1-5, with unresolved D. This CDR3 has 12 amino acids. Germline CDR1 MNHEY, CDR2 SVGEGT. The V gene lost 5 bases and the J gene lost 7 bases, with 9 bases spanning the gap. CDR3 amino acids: CASSTTGQPQHF. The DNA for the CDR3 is TGTGCCAGCAGTACCACGGGCCAGCCCCAGCATTTT.

CDR3 protein: CASSVGTWASIMNTEAFF. In nucleotides, the CDR3 is TGCGCCAGCAGCGTCGGGACATGGGCCTCTATTATGAACACTGAAGCTTTCTTT. This sequence joins TRBV5-1 and TRBJ1-1; D possibly corresponds to TRBD1 (6 bases). The CDR3 covers 18 residues. The V end was cut by 4 bases, the J end by 0 bases, with 22 bases between. The germline V gene encodes CDR1 SGHRS and CDR2 YFSETQ.

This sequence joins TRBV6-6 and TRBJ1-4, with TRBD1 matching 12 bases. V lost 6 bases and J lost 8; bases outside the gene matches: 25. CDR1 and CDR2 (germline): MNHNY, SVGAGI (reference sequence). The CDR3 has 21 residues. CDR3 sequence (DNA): TGTGCCAGCAGCCCCACAAGGGGGACAGGGGGCTTAGTGAGGGTTCGGGAAAAACTGTTTTTT. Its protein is CASSPTRGTGGLVRVREKLFF.

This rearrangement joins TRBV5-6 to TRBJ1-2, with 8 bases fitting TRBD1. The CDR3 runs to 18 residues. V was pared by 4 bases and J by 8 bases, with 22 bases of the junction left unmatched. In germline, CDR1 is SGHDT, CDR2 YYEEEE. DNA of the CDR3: TGTGCCAGCAGCGCAACTGTTGAGAGACAGGGGACCCCTCTCGGCTACACCTTC. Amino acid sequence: CASSATVERQGTPLGYTF.

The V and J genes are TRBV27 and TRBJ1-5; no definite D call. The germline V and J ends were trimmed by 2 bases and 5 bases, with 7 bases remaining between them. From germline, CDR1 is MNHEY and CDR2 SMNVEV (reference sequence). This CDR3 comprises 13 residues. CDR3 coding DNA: TGTGCCAGCAGTTTAAACATTTATCAGCCCCAGCATTTT. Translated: CASSLNIYQPQHF.

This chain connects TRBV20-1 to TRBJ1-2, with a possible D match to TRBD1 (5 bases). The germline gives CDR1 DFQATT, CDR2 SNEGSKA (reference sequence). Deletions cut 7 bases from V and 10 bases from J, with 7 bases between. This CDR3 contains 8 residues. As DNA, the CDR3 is TGCAGTGACAGGCACTACACCTTC. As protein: CSDRHYTF.

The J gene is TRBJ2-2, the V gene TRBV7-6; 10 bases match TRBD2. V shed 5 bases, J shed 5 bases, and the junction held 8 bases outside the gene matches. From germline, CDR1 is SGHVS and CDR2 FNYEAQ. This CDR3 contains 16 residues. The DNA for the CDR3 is TGTGCCAGCAGCCGTCGGACTAGCGGCGATACCGGGGAGCTGTTTTTT. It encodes CASSRRTSGDTGELFF.